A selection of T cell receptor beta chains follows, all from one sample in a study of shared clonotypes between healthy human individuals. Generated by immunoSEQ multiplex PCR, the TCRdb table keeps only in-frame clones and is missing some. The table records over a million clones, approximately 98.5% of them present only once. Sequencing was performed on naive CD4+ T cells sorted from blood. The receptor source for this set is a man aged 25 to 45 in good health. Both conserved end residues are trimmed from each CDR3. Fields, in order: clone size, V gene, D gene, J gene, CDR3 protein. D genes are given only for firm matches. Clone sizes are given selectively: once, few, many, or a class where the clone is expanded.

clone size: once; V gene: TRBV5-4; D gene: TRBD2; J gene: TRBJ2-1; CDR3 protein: ASSLVGSGLRREQF
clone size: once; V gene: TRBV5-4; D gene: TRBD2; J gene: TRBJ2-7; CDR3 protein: ASSATSGTYEQY
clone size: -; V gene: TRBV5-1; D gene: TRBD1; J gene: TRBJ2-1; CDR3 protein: ASSTPGQGWDEQF
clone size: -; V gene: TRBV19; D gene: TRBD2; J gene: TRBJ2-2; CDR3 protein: ASSNSGRVSGELF
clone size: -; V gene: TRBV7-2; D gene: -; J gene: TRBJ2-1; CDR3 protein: ASSTRLLSWEQF
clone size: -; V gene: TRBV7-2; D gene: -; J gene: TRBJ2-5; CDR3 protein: ASSSGPLETQY
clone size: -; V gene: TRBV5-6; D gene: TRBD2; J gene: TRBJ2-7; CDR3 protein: ASSLGSGTSGYEQY
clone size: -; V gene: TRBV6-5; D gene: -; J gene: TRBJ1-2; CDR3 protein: ASRTTNYGYT
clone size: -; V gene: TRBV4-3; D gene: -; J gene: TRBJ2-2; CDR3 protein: ASSQRSFIAAGTGELF
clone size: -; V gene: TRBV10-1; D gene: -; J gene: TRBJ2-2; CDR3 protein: ASSWVRTGELF
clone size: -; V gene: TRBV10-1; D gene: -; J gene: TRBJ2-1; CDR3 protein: ASSRDFYNEQF
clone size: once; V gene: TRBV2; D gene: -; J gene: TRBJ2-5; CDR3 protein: ASDGETQY
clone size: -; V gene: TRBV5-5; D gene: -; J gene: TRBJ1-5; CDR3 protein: ATSVSQGLDQPQH
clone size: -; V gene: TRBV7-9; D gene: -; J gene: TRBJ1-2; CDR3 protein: ASSLAEGSYT
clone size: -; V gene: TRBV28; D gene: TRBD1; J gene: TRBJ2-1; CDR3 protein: ASSLNGGTGNYNEQF
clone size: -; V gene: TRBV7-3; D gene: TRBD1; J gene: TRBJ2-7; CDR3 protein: ASSAQPGQWYEQY
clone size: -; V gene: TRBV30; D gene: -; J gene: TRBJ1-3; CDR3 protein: AWSNGGGNTIY
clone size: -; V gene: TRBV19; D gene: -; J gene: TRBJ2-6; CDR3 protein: ASSPGRGAGANVLT
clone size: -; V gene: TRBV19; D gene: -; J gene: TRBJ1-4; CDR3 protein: ASSIRRTEKLF
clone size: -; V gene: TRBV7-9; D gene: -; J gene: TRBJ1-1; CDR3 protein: ASSLRQAGAEAF
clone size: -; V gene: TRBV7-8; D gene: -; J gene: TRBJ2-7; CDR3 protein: ASSLERVYEQY
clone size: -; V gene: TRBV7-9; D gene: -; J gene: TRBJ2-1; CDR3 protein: ASSGPIGDNEQF
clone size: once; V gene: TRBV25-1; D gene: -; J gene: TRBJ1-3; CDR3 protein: ASSKGGNTIY
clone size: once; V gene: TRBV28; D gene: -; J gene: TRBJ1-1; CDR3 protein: ASSYGTEAF
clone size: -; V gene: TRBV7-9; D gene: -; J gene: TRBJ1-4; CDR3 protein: ASSLEGAPGEKLF
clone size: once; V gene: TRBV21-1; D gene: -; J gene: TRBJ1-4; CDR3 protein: ASSKADRTNEKLF
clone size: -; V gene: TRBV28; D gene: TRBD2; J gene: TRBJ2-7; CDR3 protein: ASSPTGRRGEPYEQY
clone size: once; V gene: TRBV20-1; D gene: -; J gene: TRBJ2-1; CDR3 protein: SASLSQQF
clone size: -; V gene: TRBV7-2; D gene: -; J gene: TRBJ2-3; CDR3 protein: ASSFGVDFTNTDTQY
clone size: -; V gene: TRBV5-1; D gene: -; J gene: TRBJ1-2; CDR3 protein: ASSLAWGRDGYT
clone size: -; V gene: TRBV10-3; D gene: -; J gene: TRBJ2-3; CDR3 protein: AINPHLDGGTDTQY
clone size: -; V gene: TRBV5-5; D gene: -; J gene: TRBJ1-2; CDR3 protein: ASTLERGRLLGVFYGYT
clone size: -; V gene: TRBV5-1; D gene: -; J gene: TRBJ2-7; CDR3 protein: ASSLDPGSYEQY
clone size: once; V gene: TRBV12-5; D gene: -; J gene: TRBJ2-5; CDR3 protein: ASGLTLPTIRTMKRRIRETQY
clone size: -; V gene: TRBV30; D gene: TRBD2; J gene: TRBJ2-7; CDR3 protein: AWGPKPGLAGYEQY
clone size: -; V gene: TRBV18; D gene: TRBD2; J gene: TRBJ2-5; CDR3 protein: ASSPLGTSGSETQY
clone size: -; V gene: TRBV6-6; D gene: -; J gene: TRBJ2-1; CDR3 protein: ASSSRRGGTNEQF
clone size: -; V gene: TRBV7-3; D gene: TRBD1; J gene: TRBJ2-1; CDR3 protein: ASSPGTGRYNEQF
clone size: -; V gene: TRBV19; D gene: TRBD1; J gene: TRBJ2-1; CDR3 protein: ASTPTGAANEQF
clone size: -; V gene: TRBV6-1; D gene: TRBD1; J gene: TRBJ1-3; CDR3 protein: ASSDPTGGSGNTIY
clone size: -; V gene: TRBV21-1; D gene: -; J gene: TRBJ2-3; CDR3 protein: ASSEGDRQTDTQY
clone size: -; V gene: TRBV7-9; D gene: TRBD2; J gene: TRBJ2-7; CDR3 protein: ASSLRGGAYEQY
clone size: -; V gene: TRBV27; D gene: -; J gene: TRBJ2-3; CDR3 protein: ASSSLGTFRVADTQY
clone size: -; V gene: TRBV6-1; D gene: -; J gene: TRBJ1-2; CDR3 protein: ASSEAMVGYT
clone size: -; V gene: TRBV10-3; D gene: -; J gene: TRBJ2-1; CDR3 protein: AISVENNEQF
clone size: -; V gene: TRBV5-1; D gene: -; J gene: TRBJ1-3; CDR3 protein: ASSLVEQGRNTIY
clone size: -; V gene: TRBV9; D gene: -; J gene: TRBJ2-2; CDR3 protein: ASSVQGLPRSGELF
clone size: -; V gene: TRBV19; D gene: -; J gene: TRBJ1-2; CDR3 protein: ASSIGGRLGYT
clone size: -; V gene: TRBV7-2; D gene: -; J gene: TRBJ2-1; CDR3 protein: ASTPGVSYNEQF
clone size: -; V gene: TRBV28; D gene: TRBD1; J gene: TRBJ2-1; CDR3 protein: ASRPTPGQGHNEQF
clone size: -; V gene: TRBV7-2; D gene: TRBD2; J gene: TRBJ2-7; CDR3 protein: ASSFPIGTTYYEQY
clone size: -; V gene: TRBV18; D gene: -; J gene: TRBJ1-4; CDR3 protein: ASSPGLRNEKLF
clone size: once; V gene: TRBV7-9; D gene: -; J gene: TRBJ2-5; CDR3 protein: ASSLSLRAGGETQY
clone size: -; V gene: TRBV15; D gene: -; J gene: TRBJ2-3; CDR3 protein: ATSREGTDTQY
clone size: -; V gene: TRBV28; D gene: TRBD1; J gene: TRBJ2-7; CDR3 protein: ASSSLGTVKY
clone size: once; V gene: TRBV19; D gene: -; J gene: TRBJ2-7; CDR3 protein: ASSLNHRDLPSNEQY
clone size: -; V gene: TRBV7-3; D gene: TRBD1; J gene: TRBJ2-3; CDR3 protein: ASSQQGDTQY
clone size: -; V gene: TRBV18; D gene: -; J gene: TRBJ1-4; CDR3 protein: ASSPPGAWEKLF